One and the same sample provided the 30 T cell receptor beta chains below, sequenced in a study of CD8 T cells in ankylosing spondylitis. General study points: Apparently characteristic of ankylosing spondylitis blood was a TCR beta motif (eight highly homologous variants).

No antigen has been assigned to these receptors. TCRdb called the 5' RACE reads again in MiXCR, with one record for every CDR3 protein. Of just under 550,000 distinct CDR3 sequences in the sample, about an eighth were seen once. Sequenced material: blood, either unsorted or a sorted T cell fraction (not recorded which). These receptor sequences come from a male donor with ankylosing spondylitis.

This sequence joins TRBV5-1 and TRBJ1-1, with TRBD1 identical over 11 bases. CDR3 size: 14 residues. Germline V gives CDR1 SGHRS, CDR2 YFSETQ. J gave up 5 bases and V 4 bases, and 4 bases lay outside the gene matches. This CDR3 reads CASSKGQGVTEAFF. The CDR3 DNA follows: TGCGCCAGCAGCAAGGGACAGGGGGTTACTGAAGCTTTCTTT.

This clonotype has a handful of counts. The chain has TRBV5-1 and TRBJ2-5; 15 positions agree with TRBD2. Germline loops: CDR1 SGHRS, CDR2 YFSETQ. The CDR3 length is 17 residues. Germline trimming cut 4 bases from V and 5 bases from J; bases unmatched to any gene: 9. The CDR3 bases are TGCGCCAGCAGCCTCGGGACTAGCGGGAGGAGAGGGGAGACCCAGTACTTC. This translates into CASSLGTSGRRGETQYF. The full variable domain, completed using reference TRBV5-1 and TRBJ2-5, is KAGVTQTPRYLIKTRGQQVTLSCSPISGHRSVSWYQQTPGQGLQFLFEYFSETQRNKGNFPGRFSGRQFSNSRSEMNVSTLELGDSALYLCASSLGTSGRRGETQYFGPGTRLLVL.

This clonotype was counted only a few times. This chain connects TRBV5-1 to TRBJ1-2; 9 bases line up with TRBD1. Germline V gives CDR1 SGHRS, CDR2 YFSETQ. V shed 7 bases, J shed 2 bases, and the junction held 0 bases outside the gene matches. This CDR3 has 12 residues. The chain's CDR3 is CASGTGNYGYTF. CDR3 DNA: TGCGCCAGCGGGACAGGGAACTATGGCTACACCTTC.

The sample holds a few counts of this clonotype. V gene TRBV21-1 combines with J gene TRBJ2-5; the D call TRBD1 from the table was never checked on the DNA. TRBV21-1 is termed a pseudogene. The CDR3 is 18 amino acids. The CDR3 reads CASSKAEGQAVWQETQYF. As DNA, the CDR3 is TGTGCCAGCAGCAAAGCAGAGGGACAGGCAGTTTGGCAAGAGACCCAGTACTTC.

This clonotype was counted only a few times. The chain employs TRBV5-6 and TRBJ1-2; 7 bases line up with TRBD1. There are 13 residues in the CDR3. CDR1 and CDR2 from the germline V gene are SGHDT and YYEEEE. Unmatched junction bases numbered 5, after V lost 5 bases and J lost 4 bases. As DNA, the CDR3 is TGTGCCAGCAGTCAACAGGGGCGCTATGGCTACACCTTC. Translation gives CASSQQGRYGYTF.

The chain is built from TRBV12-3 or TRBV12-4 and TRBJ2-7, with D perhaps TRBD1 (5 bases). CDR3 length equals 11 residues. V lost 8 bases and J 12 bases, leaving 17 bases between the germline ends. The CDR3 loop is CASVQDERLYF. CDR3 DNA sequence: TGTGCCAGCGTACAGGACGAACGGCTGTACTTC.

The sample holds many counts of this clonotype. The chain combines TRBV7-2 with TRBJ1-5, with TRBD1 matching 9 bases. Germline CDR1 SGHTA, CDR2 FQGNSA. The CDR3 has 14 residues. With 5 bases clipped from V and 6 bases from J, the junction kept 5 bases outside the gene matches. CDR3 loop: CASSRTGGSQPQHF. The CDR3 DNA reads as TGTGCCAGCAGCCGCACAGGGGGCAGTCAGCCCCAGCATTTT.

This clonotype was counted a few times. The V call is TRBV5-1, the J call TRBJ2-3; D not resolved. This CDR3 spans 13 amino acids. CDR1 and CDR2 (germline): SGHRS, YFSETQ. Trimming pared 1 base from V and 4 bases from J, leaving 7 bases between. The CDR3 DNA reads as TGCGCCAGCAGCTTGATGGAGTCAGATACGCAGTATTTT. As protein: CASSLMESDTQYF.

There are a few counts of this clonotype. The chain recombines TRBV2 with TRBJ1-5, with TRBD1 as a possible D gene (6 bases). V was trimmed by 8 bases and J by 4 bases, leaving 15 bases between them. The CDR3 totals 14 residues. Germline V gives CDR1 SNHLY, CDR2 FYNNEI. CDR3 in DNA: TGTGCCAGCCGGGGAGGGACACCAAATCAGCCCCAGCATTTT. Translation gives CASRGGTPNQPQHF.

DNA for the CDR3: TGTGCCAGCAGCCGTAGGGCCAGAGCCCCAGATACGCAGTATTTT. It encodes CASSRRARAPDTQYF. The chain uses TRBV12-3 or TRBV12-4 and TRBJ2-3; the D is unclear. Trimming cost V 6 bases and J 4 bases, with 17 bases left between them. There are 15 residues in the CDR3.

This clonotype came up a few times. The J gene is TRBJ2-5, the V gene TRBV5-1, with 7 bases aligning to TRBD1. V was clipped by 2 bases and J by 2 bases; unmatched bases: 6. The CDR3 covers 15 residues. From germline, CDR1 is SGHRS and CDR2 YFSETQ. The CDR3 DNA sequence: TGCGCCAGCAGCTTACGGGACAGTCGGCAAGAGACCCAGTACTTC. Protein product: CASSLRDSRQETQYF. The variable domain in full, completed from reference TRBV5-1 and TRBJ2-5, reads KAGVTQTPRYLIKTRGQQVTLSCSPISGHRSVSWYQQTPGQGLQFLFEYFSETQRNKGNFPGRFSGRQFSNSRSEMNVSTLELGDSALYLCASSLRDSRQETQYFGPGTRLLVL.

The chain joins TRBV5-1 to TRBJ1-5, with TRBD1 as a possible D gene (5 bases). The CDR3 loop spans 15 amino acids. V was pared by 4 bases and J by 2 bases, with 13 bases between. Germline CDR1 and CDR2: SGHRS and YFSETQ. DNA for the CDR3: TGCGCCAGCAGCGCGGGGGTGGGTGGCAATCAGCCCCAGCATTTT. It translates to CASSAGVGGNQPQHF. Together with reference TRBV5-1 and TRBJ1-5, the CDR3 gives the full variable domain: KAGVTQTPRYLIKTRGQQVTLSCSPISGHRSVSWYQQTPGQGLQFLFEYFSETQRNKGNFPGRFSGRQFSNSRSEMNVSTLELGDSALYLCASSAGVGGNQPQHFGDGTRLSIL.

This clonotype has just one count. This chain uses TRBV4-2 with TRBJ1-2, with D uncertain. This CDR3 has 14 residues. The germline CDR1 and CDR2 sequences are LGHNA and YNFKEQ. V was cut by 1 base and J by 2 bases, with 8 bases left in between. CDR3 residues: CASSQAGSNYGYTF. CDR3 bases: TGTGCCAGCAGCCAAGCGGGCAGCAACTATGGCTACACCTTC.

The rearrangement uses TRBV7-2 and TRBJ2-1; D is undetermined. V was cut by 5 bases and J by 4 bases, with 15 bases left in between. The length of the CDR3 is 15 residues. CDR1 and CDR2 from the germline V gene are SGHTA and FQGNSA. The CDR3 here is CASSVDVASYNEQFF. The CDR3 DNA reads as TGTGCCAGCAGCGTGGACGTAGCTTCTTACAATGAGCAGTTCTTC.

J is TRBJ1-6 and V is TRBV2; D gene unclear. With 2 bases removed from V and 0 bases from J, the gap between germline ends came to 8 bases. The CDR3 length is 16 residues. Germline loops: CDR1 SNHLY, CDR2 FYNNEI. The CDR3 bases are TGTGCCAGCAGTGAACCCGGAAGCTCCTATAATTCACCCCTCCACTTT. Translated, it gives CASSEPGSSYNSPLHF. The entire variable domain, with the rest obtained from reference TRBV2 and TRBJ1-6, is as follows: EPEVTQTPSHQVTQMGQEVILRCVPISNHLYFYWYRQILGQKVEFLVSFYNNEISEKSEIFDDQFSVERPDGSNFTLKIRSTKLEDSAMYFCASSEPGSSYNSPLHFGNGTRLTVT.

This clonotype was counted only a few times. The CDR3 region has the DNA TGTGCCAGCAGCATACTAGCGGGAGCGACAGATACGCAGTATTTT. Residues: CASSILAGATDTQYF. This sequence joins TRBV7-2 and TRBJ2-3; 11 bases are a match to TRBD2. Germline-derived CDR1 and CDR2 are SGHTA and FQGNSA. V was pared by 5 bases and J by 3 bases, with 4 bases of the junction left unmatched. The CDR3 consists of 15 residues.

This clonotype was observed once. The chain has TRBV20-1 and TRBJ1-6; D perhaps matches TRBD1 (5 bases). This CDR3 region has 13 residues. Trimming cost V 6 bases and J 6 bases, with 12 bases left between them. Per germline, CDR1 DFQATT and CDR2 SNEGSKA (reference sequence). In nucleotides, the CDR3 is TGCAGTGCGACCCGGGACCCTAATTCACCCCTCCACTTT. Amino acid sequence: CSATRDPNSPLHF.

In this sample, this clonotype turned up a few times. V gene TRBV11-3 combines with J gene TRBJ2-2; no firm D call. Trimming stripped 6 bases from V and 7 bases from J, with 12 bases between. The CDR3 runs 13 residues. Germline V gene lookup returns CDR1 SGHNT and CDR2 YENEEA. CDR3 in amino acids: CASSGPSVGELFF. CDR3 nucleotide sequence: TGTGCCAGCAGTGGACCCTCGGTCGGGGAGCTGTTTTTT.

This rearrangement joins TRBV20-1 to TRBJ2-1; 8 bases map to TRBD2. Germline values: CDR1 DFQATT, CDR2 SNEGSKA (reference sequence). This CDR3 contains 14 residues. Trimming at V came to 3 bases and at J to 8 bases, leaving 9 bases not matched to a gene. CDR3 sequence (DNA): TGCAGTGCTAGCCTCGGGAGGGAGGGCTATGAGCAGTTCTTC. Its translation: CSASLGREGYEQFF.

J is TRBJ2-7 and V is TRBV4-1; tentatively, D is TRBD1 (6 bases). Trimming took off 3 bases at V and 2 bases at J, with 11 bases between the two ends. The CDR3 has 14 amino acids. Germline loops: CDR1 MGHRA, CDR2 YSYEKL. The chain's CDR3 is CASSHTRGAYEQYF. The CDR3 DNA follows: TGCGCCAGCAGCCATACCAGGGGCGCCTACGAGCAGTACTTC.

To note about this clonotype: A much larger clonotype is one base distant, so this may be a read error. In DNA form, the CDR3 reads TGTGCCAGCAGCGTAGTTCCAGATACGCAGTATTTT. This encodes CASSVVPDTQYF. The chain joins TRBV9 to TRBJ2-3; no reliable D call. Germline CDR1 and CDR2: SGDLS and YYNGEE. Trimming removed 0 bases from V and 4 bases from J, with 3 bases in between. The CDR3 is made up of 12 amino acids.

The chain uses TRBV24-1 and TRBJ2-3; 14 bases are shared with TRBD2. From germline, CDR1 is KGHDR and CDR2 SFDVKD. Unmatched junction bases numbered 7, after V lost 4 bases and J lost 5 bases. The CDR3 runs 17 residues. The CDR3 loop reads CATSDPGLAGGQDTQYF. As DNA, the CDR3 is TGTGCCACCAGTGACCCTGGACTAGCGGGAGGACAAGATACGCAGTATTTT.

This clonotype has a handful of counts. The chain uses TRBV25-1 and TRBJ2-2; TRBD2 might be the D (5 bases). Germline CDR1 is MGHDK and CDR2 is SYGVNS. Trimming removed 4 bases from V and 3 bases from J, with 6 bases in between. The CDR3 loop spans 13 amino acids. The CDR3 DNA reads TGTGCCAGCAGTGGGACTCACACCGGGGAGCTGTTTTTT. This gives the protein CASSGTHTGELFF.

This clonotype was observed a handful of times. V and J are TRBV11-2 and TRBJ2-7, with TRBD1 matching over 8 bases. Per germline, CDR1 SGHAT and CDR2 FQNNGV. V trimming: 1 base; J trimming: 0 bases; junction bases outside the gene matches: 17. CDR3 size: 20 residues. The chain's CDR3 is CASSLVIGTGGAQSSYEQYF. The CDR3 DNA reads as TGTGCCAGCAGCTTAGTCATTGGGACAGGCGGCGCTCAGAGCTCCTACGAGCAGTACTTC.

This clonotype turned up a few times. The V and J genes are TRBV5-1 and TRBJ2-5; no reliable D call. This CDR3 comprises 13 residues. The germline V gene has CDR1 SGHRS and CDR2 YFSETQ. Trimming cost V 3 bases and J 3 bases, with 9 bases left between them. The CDR3 DNA follows: TGCGCCAGCAGCTCAGCGTCAAAAGAGACCCAGTACTTC. Translation: CASSSASKETQYF.

This clonotype was found many times. The chain combines TRBV7-9 with TRBJ2-2, with D unresolved. V dropped 5 bases and J dropped 0 bases, with 4 bases sitting between them. Germline CDR1 is SEHNR and CDR2 is FQNEAQ (reference sequence). CDR3 size: 13 residues. CDR3 region: CASSHTNTGELFF. CDR3 DNA sequence: TGTGCCAGCAGCCATACGAACACCGGGGAGCTGTTTTTT.

This clonotype was picked up a small number of times. The chain is built from TRBV11-2 and TRBJ2-1; D is undetermined. CDR1 and CDR2 (germline): SGHAT, FQNNGV. This CDR3 region has 13 residues. V was cut by 1 base and J by 7 bases, with 8 bases left in between. CDR3 sequence reads: CASSLVHSNEQFF. DNA for the CDR3: TGTGCCAGCAGCTTAGTCCATTCTAATGAGCAGTTCTTC.

V and J are TRBV21-1 and TRBJ2-5; the table's D gene call, TRBD1, was not cross checked with the DNA. TRBV21-1 is an annotated pseudogene. The CDR3 extends over 14 amino acids. The CDR3 loop is CASRMTGGQETQYF. CDR3 in DNA: TGTGCCAGCAGGATGACAGGGGGGCAAGAGACCCAGTACTTC.

The chain couples TRBV7-9 to TRBJ2-3, with 11 bases aligning to TRBD2. Germline CDR1 SEHNR, CDR2 FQNEAQ (reference sequence). The CDR3 is 16 amino acids. The ends lost 3 bases at V and 3 bases at J; junction bases unmatched: 5. The CDR3 DNA sequence: TGTGCCAGCAGCTTGTTAGCGGGAGGGCCGACAGATACGCAGTATTTT. Translation: CASSLLAGGPTDTQYF. The full variable domain, completed using reference TRBV7-9 and TRBJ2-3, is DTGVSQNPRHKITKRGQNVTFRCDPISEHNRLYWYRQTLGQGPEFLTYFQNEAQLEKSRLLSDRFSAERPKGSFSTLEIQRTEQGDSAMYLCASSLLAGGPTDTQYFGPGTRLTVL.

This clonotype has ten or more counts. The V gene is TRBV2, the J gene TRBJ2-7, with D hard to call. CDR1 is SNHLY and CDR2 is FYNNEI in the germline V gene. CDR3 length: 10 residues. Trimming cost V 6 bases and J 4 bases, with 4 bases left between them. The CDR3 region has the DNA TGTGCCAGCAGAGAATACGAGCAGTACGTC. It yields the protein CASREYEQYV.